This TCR beta chain was observed in a study of naive and memory T cell subsets. An equimolar mix of two oligonucleotides served as the beta constant-region primer for TRBC1 and TRBC2. Ligation attached a single-stranded oligonucleotide with a 12-nucleotide UMI and the SP2 primer to the cDNA 3' end. TCRdb reprocessed the UMI-ligation and nested PCR reads with MiXCR, giving one entry per CDR3 protein. The data show some 83,000 distinct CDR3 sequences, around 13% seen once. The CDR3 loop spans 16 amino acids. V gave up 2 bases and J gave up 3 bases, with 16 bases separating them. In germline, CDR1 is LNHNV, CDR2 YYDKDF (reference sequence).

The clonotype was recovered from a human donor in good health. The chain is built from TRBV15 and TRBJ1-1; possible D gene TRBD1, 5 bases. The sample consisted of central memory CD4+ T cells from blood. CDR3 protein: CATSRSRGGGDTEAFF. The CDR3, as DNA: TGTGCCACCAGCAGATCCCGGGGGGGGGGGGACACTGAAGCTTTCTTT.